This T cell receptor beta chain was recorded in a study of response to subunit inactivated influenza vaccine. Points from the study as a whole: Each seasonal influenza vaccination, the authors suggested, recruits few new T cells.

There are 16 residues in the CDR3. J gave up 4 bases and V 1 base, and 8 bases lay outside the gene matches. Per germline, CDR1 LGHDT and CDR2 YNNKEL (reference sequence). This clonotype was counted only a few times. Its antigen is not identified. One entry per CDR3 protein, called by TCRdb with MiXCR from the RT-PCR reads. The top ten hold roughly 6.4% of the sample, which has 650,000 to 800,000 distinct CDR3 sequences, approximately 15% seen once. The clonotype was recovered from a man in his fifties who received an inactivated influenza vaccine. The sample consisted of PBMCs from blood, taken approximately 15 days before vaccination. The gene calls are TRBV3-1 and TRBJ2-7; 9 nucleotides line up with TRBD1. This CDR3 reads CASSQGAGGQGYEQYF. The DNA of the CDR3 is TGTGCCAGCAGCCAAGGGGCCGGCGGACAGGGGTACGAGCAGTACTTC.